A single sample is the source of the 8 T cell receptor beta chains below, sequenced in a study of spatial heterogeneity in lung cancer. Study-wide results and caveats: Tracking of tumor mutation counts was seen in expanded intratumoral alpha and beta TCR counts.

MiXCR was run by TCRdb on the 5' RACE reads, yielding one entry per CDR3 protein. Among 20,000 to 30,000 distinct CDR3 sequences listed, 8% to 10% were seen once. Antigens for these TCRs are unknown. Time point of the sample: sample taken at primary tumor resection. Sequencing was performed on lung tumor tissue, taken at surgery. The receptors come from a male donor with early-stage non-small cell lung cancer.

The gene calls are TRBV5-6 and TRBJ2-3; D assignment may be TRBD1 or TRBD2 (8 bases each). The germline V and J ends were trimmed by 1 base and 6 bases, with 24 bases remaining between them. Germline CDR1 and CDR2: SGHDT and YYEEEE. This CDR3 is built from 18 residues. CDR3: CASSLYHSVAGQVDTQYF. The CDR3 DNA sequence: TGTGCCAGCAGCTTGTATCATTCCGTAGCGGGACAGGTGGATACGCAGTATTTT.

Ten or more counts support this clonotype. The chain carries TRBV20-1 and TRBJ2-3; no firm D call. Between the trimmed V and J ends, which lost 4 bases and 4 bases, there was a span of 9 bases. This CDR3 comprises 12 residues. CDR1 and CDR2 (germline): DFQATT, SNEGSKA (reference sequence). The chain's CDR3 is CSATPPADTQYF. In DNA, the CDR3 is TGCAGTGCTACCCCCCCGGCAGATACGCAGTATTTT.

This clonotype was counted at least ten times. This chain uses TRBV28 with TRBJ1-3; D not certain. The CDR3 loop spans 10 amino acids. Germline values: CDR1 MDHEN, CDR2 SYDVKM. Trimming left V 5 bases short and J 7 bases short, with 3 bases between. Written as DNA, the CDR3 is TGTGCCAGCAGTGCGAACACCATATATTTT. Amino acids: CASSANTIYF.

This clonotype was counted ten times or more. The V and J genes are TRBV28 and TRBJ2-7; D unresolved. This CDR3 is 13 amino acids long. The germline gives CDR1 MDHEN, CDR2 SYDVKM. With 5 bases removed from V and 7 bases from J, the gap between germline ends came to 15 bases. The CDR3: CASSEGPRWEQYF. The DNA for the CDR3 is TGTGCCAGCAGTGAAGGACCCCGGTGGGAGCAGTACTTC.

This clonotype was recorded a few times. The chain recombines TRBV5-1 with TRBJ1-1, with 7 bases fitting TRBD1. CDR1 is SGHRS and CDR2 is YFSETQ in the germline V gene. V gave up 3 bases and J gave up 4 bases; unmatched junction bases: 6. CDR3 length: 14 residues. The CDR3 DNA reads TGCGCCAGCAGCTCCGACAGGGCAGGCACTGAAGCTTTCTTT. This codes for CASSSDRAGTEAFF.

This clonotype was detected ten times or more. V and J are TRBV27 and TRBJ1-1, with 9 bases identical to TRBD1. Germline V gene data show CDR1 as MNHEY and CDR2 as SMNVEV (reference sequence). Unmatched junction bases numbered 8, after V lost 7 bases and J lost 5 bases. The CDR3 covers 14 residues. CDR3 sequence (DNA): TGTGCCAGCAAAACGGGACAGGGAAGGACTGAAGCTTTCTTT. Translating gives CASKTGQGRTEAFF.

About this clonotype itself: This could be a read error, since a much larger clone is one nucleotide away. The missing conserved phenylalanine or tryptophan at the end of this CDR3 makes a read error likely. The rearrangement links TRBV2 to TRBJ2-5; 7 positions agree with TRBD2. The CDR3 totals 17 residues. Germline assignment: CDR1 SNHLY and CDR2 FYNNEI. J lost 5 bases, V lost 6 bases, and 18 bases had no gene match. CDR3 coding DNA: TGTGCCAGCAGGGACGCGACGGGAGGCTCCGCTCGGGAGACCCAGTACTCC. Amino acid sequence: CASRDATGGSARETQYS.

About this clonotype: This may arise from a read error, as a much more abundant clone is one base away. The rearrangement links TRBV28 to TRBJ2-1; D call uncertain. Germline V gene sequence: CDR1 MDHEN, CDR2 SYDVKM. This CDR3 is 11 amino acids long. Trimming shortened V by 10 bases and J by 5 bases, and 9 bases separated the two germline ends. CDR3 sequence: CANSLDNEQFF. The DNA of the CDR3 is TGTGCCAACAGCCTCGACAATGAGCAGTTCTTC.